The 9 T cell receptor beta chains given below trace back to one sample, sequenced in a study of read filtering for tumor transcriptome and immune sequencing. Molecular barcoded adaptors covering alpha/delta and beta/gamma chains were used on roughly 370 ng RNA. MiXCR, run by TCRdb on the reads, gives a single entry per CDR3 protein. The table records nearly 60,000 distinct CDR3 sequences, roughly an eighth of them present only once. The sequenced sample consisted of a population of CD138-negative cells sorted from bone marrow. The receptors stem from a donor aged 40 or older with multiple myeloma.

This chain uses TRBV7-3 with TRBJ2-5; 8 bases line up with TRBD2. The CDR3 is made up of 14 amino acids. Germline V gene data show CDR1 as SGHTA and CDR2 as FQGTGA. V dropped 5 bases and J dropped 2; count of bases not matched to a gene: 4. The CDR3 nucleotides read TGTGCCAGCAGCCCGGGGGGGTTACAAGAGACCCAGTACTTC. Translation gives CASSPGGLQETQYF.

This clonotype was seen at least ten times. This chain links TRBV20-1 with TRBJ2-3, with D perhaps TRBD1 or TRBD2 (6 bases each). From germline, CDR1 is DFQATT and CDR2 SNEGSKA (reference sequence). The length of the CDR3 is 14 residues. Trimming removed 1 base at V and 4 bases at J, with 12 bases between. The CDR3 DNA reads TGCAGTGCTAGAGGGGGGGCCATCGCAGATACGCAGTATTTT. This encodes CSARGGAIADTQYF.

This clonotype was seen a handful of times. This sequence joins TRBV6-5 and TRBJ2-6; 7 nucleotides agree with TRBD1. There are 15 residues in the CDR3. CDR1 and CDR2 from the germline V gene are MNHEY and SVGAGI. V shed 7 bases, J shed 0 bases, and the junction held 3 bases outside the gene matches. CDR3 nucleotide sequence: TGTGCCAGCACCAGGGGGTTCTCTGGGGCCAACGTCCTGACTTTC. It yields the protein CASTRGFSGANVLTF.

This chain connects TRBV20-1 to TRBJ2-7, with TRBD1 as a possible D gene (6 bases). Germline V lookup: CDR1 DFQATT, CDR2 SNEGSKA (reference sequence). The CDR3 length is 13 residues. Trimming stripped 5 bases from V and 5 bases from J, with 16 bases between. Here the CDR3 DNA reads TGCAGTGCTGGTTACAGGGCGGCCCACGAGCAGTACTTC. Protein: CSAGYRAAHEQYF.

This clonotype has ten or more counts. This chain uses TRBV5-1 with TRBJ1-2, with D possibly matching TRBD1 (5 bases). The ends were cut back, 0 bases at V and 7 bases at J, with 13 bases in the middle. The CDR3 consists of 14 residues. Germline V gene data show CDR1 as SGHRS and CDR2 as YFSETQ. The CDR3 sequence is CASSLGQTGVGYTF. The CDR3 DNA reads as TGCGCCAGCAGCTTGGGTCAGACGGGGGTTGGCTACACCTTC.

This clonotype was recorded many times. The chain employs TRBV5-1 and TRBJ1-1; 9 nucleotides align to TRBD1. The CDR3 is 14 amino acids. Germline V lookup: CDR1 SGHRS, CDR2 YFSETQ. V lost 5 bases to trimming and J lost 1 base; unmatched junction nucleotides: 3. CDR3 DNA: TGCGCCAGCAGTAGGGGACAGGGGAACACTGAAGCTTTCTTT. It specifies CASSRGQGNTEAFF.

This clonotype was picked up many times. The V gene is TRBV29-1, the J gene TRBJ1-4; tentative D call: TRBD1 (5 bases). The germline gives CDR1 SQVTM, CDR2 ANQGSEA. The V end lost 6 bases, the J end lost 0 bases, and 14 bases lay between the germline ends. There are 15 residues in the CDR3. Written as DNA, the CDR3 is TGCAGCGTCGGGCACAGGAAAACAACTAATGAAAAACTGTTTTTT. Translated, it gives CSVGHRKTTNEKLFF.

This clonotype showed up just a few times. The CDR3 sequence: CASSSRFGYTF. CDR3 nucleotides: TGTGCCAGCAGCTCCAGGTTTGGCTACACCTTC. This chain joins TRBV7-9 and TRBJ1-2; D is uncertain. The germline V gene has CDR1 SEHNR and CDR2 FQNEAQ (reference sequence). V lost 4 bases, J lost 7 bases, and 7 bases lay in between. This CDR3 has 11 residues.

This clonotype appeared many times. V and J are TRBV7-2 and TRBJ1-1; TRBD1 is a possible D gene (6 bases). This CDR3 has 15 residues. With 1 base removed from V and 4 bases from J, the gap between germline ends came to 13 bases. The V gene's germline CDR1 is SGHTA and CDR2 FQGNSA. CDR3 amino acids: CASSLGRGASTEAFF. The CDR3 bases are TGTGCCAGCAGCTTAGGGCGGGGGGCGAGCACTGAAGCTTTCTTT.